Reported below is one T cell receptor beta chain. What it recognizes is unknown. The source of the sample is a study of OX40 agonist ivuxolimab in advanced cancers. Overall study context: Ivuxolimab, an agonist antibody against OX40 (CD134), was given to patients. Three patients showed partial responses: one hepatocellular carcinoma and two cutaneous melanoma cases. Study-level results: The study observed clonal expansion of CD4+ and CD8+ blood T cells by week 6 at 0.1 to 3.0 mg/kg.

The data were produced by immunoSEQ multiplex PCR, yet TCRdb's version contains in-frame clones alone and is incomplete. The sample has around 82,000 clones; 85% to 90% are singletons. Baseline was the first blood sampling point, followed by cycle 4 day 1 and cycle 7 day 1. Per germline, CDR1 SGDLS and CDR2 YYNGEE. Deletions cut 3 bases from V and 5 bases from J, with 14 bases between. The CDR3 extends over 14 amino acids. The clonotype was recovered from an adult with an advanced solid tumor such as melanoma, head and neck, liver or kidney cancer. This chain connects TRBV9 to TRBJ2-5; tentatively, D is TRBD2 (6 bases). Sequencing used CD4+ or CD8+ T cells sorted from blood, obtained in a trial of the OX40 agonist ivuxolimab. The CDR3: CASSETSGVETQYF. In nucleotides, the CDR3 is TGTGCCAGCAGCGAGACTAGTGGGGTCGAGACCCAGTACTTC.